This is a list of T cell receptor beta chains from one sample in a study of blood T cell repertoires in COVID-19. Measured with immunoSEQ multiplex PCR; TCRdb has only the in-frame clones, and not every one. The data show some 120,000 clones, with around four fifths seen just once and more than 20% held by the top ten. The sequenced sample was peripheral blood. These receptors came from a human donor in a cohort sampled during active COVID-19. The CDR3 runs from the conserved cysteine through the conserved F or W. A D gene is named only where the DNA matches it firmly. Rows give clone size only sometimes, using once, few, many, or a class for an expanded clone.

v_gene: TRBV9; j_gene: TRBJ2-1; d_gene: TRBD2; abundance: .; CDR3aa: CASSASGRTHNEQFF; CDR3nt: TGTGCCAGCAGCGCTAGCGGGCGAACTCACAATGAGCAGTTCTTC
v_gene: TRBV28; j_gene: TRBJ2-3; d_gene: TRBD2; abundance: .; CDR3aa: CASTSGGGQDTQYF; CDR3nt: TGTGCCAGCACCTCAGGCGGGGGGCAGGATACGCAGTATTTT
v_gene: TRBV7-2; j_gene: TRBJ1-1; d_gene: TRBD1; abundance: .; CDR3aa: CASSSAGGWNTEAFF; CDR3nt: TGTGCCAGCAGCTCCGCAGGGGGGTGGAACACTGAAGCTTTCTTT
v_gene: TRBV6-1; j_gene: TRBJ1-6; d_gene: .; abundance: .; CDR3aa: CASSEVRGGGLHF; CDR3nt: TGTGCCAGCAGTGAAGTAAGGGGAGGGGGCCTCCACTTT
v_gene: TRBV5-4; j_gene: TRBJ2-7; d_gene: .; abundance: .; CDR3aa: CASSEGTSRYEQYF; CDR3nt: TGTGCCAGCAGCGAAGGGACAAGCCGATACGAGCAGTACTTC
v_gene: TRBV5-1; j_gene: TRBJ2-3; d_gene: TRBD2; abundance: .; CDR3aa: CASSLVPLAGETMNTQYF; CDR3nt: TGCGCCAGCAGCTTAGTACCCCTAGCGGGAGAGACGATGAATACGCAGTATTTT
v_gene: TRBV5-1; j_gene: TRBJ2-3; d_gene: TRBD2; abundance: .; CDR3aa: CASSFGLAGDTQYF; CDR3nt: TGCGCCAGCAGCTTCGGACTAGCCGGAGATACGCAGTATTTT
v_gene: TRBV6-6; j_gene: TRBJ1-1; d_gene: TRBD1; abundance: .; CDR3aa: CASSYGTGGGEAFF; CDR3nt: TGTGCCAGCAGTTACGGGACAGGGGGTGGTGAAGCTTTCTTT
v_gene: TRBV28; j_gene: TRBJ1-2; d_gene: TRBD1; abundance: few; CDR3aa: CASQSSGGGYTF; CDR3nt: TGTGCCAGTCAGTCATCAGGGGGTGGCTACACCTTC
v_gene: TRBV5-6; j_gene: TRBJ1-5; d_gene: .; abundance: .; CDR3aa: CASSLAGPPSGNQPQHF; CDR3nt: TGTGCCAGCAGCTTGGCTGGGCCACCGAGTGGCAATCAGCCCCAGCATTTT
v_gene: TRBV7-9; j_gene: TRBJ2-1; d_gene: TRBD2; abundance: .; CDR3aa: CASSLRPLAGASSYNEQFF; CDR3nt: TGTGCCAGCAGCTTAAGACCGCTAGCGGGGGCTTCCTCCTACAATGAGCAGTTCTTC
v_gene: TRBV19; j_gene: TRBJ2-1; d_gene: TRBD2; abundance: .; CDR3aa: CASSIVDGGYNEQFF; CDR3nt: TGTGCCAGTAGTATAGTTGACGGGGGGTACAATGAGCAGTTCTTC
v_gene: TRBV6-5; j_gene: TRBJ1-2; d_gene: TRBD1; abundance: .; CDR3aa: CASISRDRAGYTF; CDR3nt: TGTGCCAGCATCTCCCGGGACAGGGCTGGCTACACCTTC
v_gene: TRBV5-1; j_gene: TRBJ1-2; d_gene: .; abundance: .; CDR3aa: CASSQQGYNYGYTF; CDR3nt: TGCGCCAGCAGCCAACAGGGTTATAACTATGGCTACACCTTC
v_gene: TRBV4-1; j_gene: TRBJ1-6; d_gene: TRBD1; abundance: .; CDR3aa: CASSQDTGGSSPLHF; CDR3nt: TGCGCCAGCAGCCAAGATACAGGGGGCTCTTCACCCCTCCACTTT
v_gene: TRBV4-2; j_gene: TRBJ2-2; d_gene: TRBD2; abundance: .; CDR3aa: CASSHGAAGGPSGELFF; CDR3nt: TGTGCCAGCAGCCACGGGGCGGCGGGGGGGCCATCCGGGGAGCTGTTTTTT
v_gene: TRBV7-2; j_gene: TRBJ2-3; d_gene: TRBD1; abundance: .; CDR3aa: CASSSRYRDSSYF; CDR3nt: TGTGCCAGCAGCTCAAGATATAGGGACAGCTCCTATTTT
v_gene: TRBV28; j_gene: TRBJ2-2; d_gene: .; abundance: many; CDR3aa: CASSRQSTGELFF; CDR3nt: TGTGCCAGCAGCCGTCAGTCTACCGGGGAGCTGTTTTTT
v_gene: TRBV28; j_gene: TRBJ1-2; d_gene: .; abundance: .; CDR3aa: CASSLYQSGGYTF; CDR3nt: TGTGCCAGCAGTTTATATCAGAGCGGTGGCTACACCTTC
v_gene: TRBV6-6; j_gene: TRBJ1-2; d_gene: .; abundance: .; CDR3aa: CASSQQGRDGYTF; CDR3nt: TGTGCCAGCAGTCAGCAGGGGCGGGATGGCTACACCTTC
v_gene: TRBV7-2; j_gene: TRBJ2-7; d_gene: .; abundance: .; CDR3aa: CASSPTEGYEQYF; CDR3nt: TGTGCCAGCAGCCCCACTGAGGGCTACGAGCAGTACTTC
v_gene: TRBV30; j_gene: TRBJ1-5; d_gene: TRBD1; abundance: .; CDR3aa: CAWRDRFNQPQHF; CDR3nt: TGTGCCTGGAGGGACAGGTTCAATCAGCCCCAGCATTTT